This entry features one T cell receptor (beta chain) sequence. The antigen is undetermined. This record comes from a study of blood T cells in healthy people across ages. Study results and caveats: With donor CMV status unknown, expanded clonotype changes were possibly confounded.

Using a J-beta primer mix together with a sample-barcoded 5' primer, a second PCR was run for about 6 to 12 cycles. Each single sample gave us at least 3 million CDR3-containing paired-end reads. TCRdb re-derived calls from the 5' RACE reads in MiXCR, one entry per CDR3 protein. Of around 650,000 distinct CDR3 sequences in the sample, approximately 40% were seen once. V dropped 3 bases and J dropped 1; count of bases not matched to a gene: 7. The CDR3 loop spans 16 amino acids. CDR1 is SEHNR and CDR2 is FQNEAQ in the germline V gene (reference sequence). This TCR derives from a man aged 80 or over in good health. V gene TRBV7-9 combines with J gene TRBJ1-1; 8 positions agree with TRBD1. Sample: blood. Here the CDR3 DNA reads TGTGCCAGCAGCTTGGGAGGACAGGGAACGAACACTGAAGCTTTCTTT. Protein: CASSLGGQGTNTEAFF.